The 32 T cell receptor beta chains presented below share a single source sample, sequenced in a study of cytomegalovirus exposure and HLA in healthy donors. It was with 60 Vbeta and 13 Jbeta primers that the PCR ran. Using immunoSEQ multiplex PCR, the repertoire was profiled, and TCRdb retains in-frame clones only, with some absent. In the table there are 150,000 to 200,000 clones, less than 90% of which are singletons. Input material: PBMCs. These receptor sequences come from a boy younger than 18 in good health and CMV-seronegative.

V and J are TRBV11-2 and TRBJ2-7; 10 positions match TRBD2. V lost 1 base and J lost 0; bases outside the gene matches: 12. The CDR3 runs to 19 residues. CDR1 is SGHAT, CDR2 FQNNGV, per germline. This chain's CDR3 is CASSLGGVAGGWSSYEQYF. In DNA form, the CDR3 reads TGTGCCAGCAGCTTAGGTGGAGTAGCGGGGGGCTGGAGCTCCTACGAGCAGTACTTC.

The DNA for the CDR3 is TGTGCCAGCAGCTACCGGGACAGGGGCCCCGGGGGCTACACCTTC. It translates to CASSYRDRGPGGYTF. J is TRBJ1-2 and V is TRBV7-9; TRBD1 matches 10 bases. CDR1 is SEHNR, CDR2 FQNEAQ, per germline (reference sequence). The CDR3 sequence is 15 residues long. The trim removed 4 bases at V and 8 bases at J, leaving 10 bases unmatched.

CDR3 nucleotide sequence: TGTGCCAGTAGTATAGGTCCGGGTTTATATGAAAAACTGTTTTTT. Protein product: CASSIGPGLYEKLFF. The rearrangement links TRBV19 to TRBJ1-4; D is undetermined. The CDR3 sequence is 15 residues long. Germline values: CDR1 LNHDA, CDR2 SQIVND (reference sequence). V shed 1 base and J shed 6 bases, with 12 bases lying between them.

This clone was detected a few times. The J gene is TRBJ2-7, the V gene TRBV6-1; no clear D gene. Germline V gene data show CDR1 as MNHNS and CDR2 as SASEGT. The V end was cut by 5 bases, the J end by 4 bases, with 6 bases between. The CDR3 sequence is 11 residues long. CDR3 in DNA: TGTGCCAGCAGTCAAAAATACGAGCAGTACTTC. Its translation: CASSQKYEQYF.

The chain is built from TRBV7-9 and TRBJ1-1; the D gene is possibly TRBD1 (5 bases). The CDR3 spans 15 residues. Trimming pared 3 bases from V and 3 bases from J, leaving 14 bases between. Germline-derived CDR1 and CDR2 are SEHNR and FQNEAQ (reference sequence). Written as DNA, the CDR3 is TGTGCCAGCAGCTTTTCAGGGTCGGAGTACACTGAAGCTTTCTTT. As protein: CASSFSGSEYTEAFF.

The rearrangement uses TRBV28 and TRBJ1-4, with D hard to call. Germline lookup yields CDR1 MDHEN and CDR2 SYDVKM. The CDR3 consists of 11 residues. V gave up 8 bases and J gave up 4 bases, with 5 bases separating them. The CDR3 protein is CASEHNEKLFF. The CDR3 bases are TGTGCCAGCGAACATAATGAAAAACTGTTTTTT.

This sequence joins TRBV27 and TRBJ1-1; weak D call: TRBD1 (5 bases). V was trimmed by 10 bases and J by 4 bases, leaving 22 bases between them. Germline V lookup: CDR1 MNHEY, CDR2 SMNVEV (reference sequence). This CDR3 comprises 15 residues. The CDR3 DNA sequence: TGTGCCACAAGCCCAACCACAAGGGGTCTCACTGAAGCTTTCTTT. Residues: CATSPTTRGLTEAFF.

This chain links TRBV6-1 with TRBJ2-7; no firm D call. Per the germline V gene, CDR1 is MNHNS and CDR2 is SASEGT. CDR3 length equals 14 residues. The V gene lost 8 bases and the J gene lost 3 bases, with 17 bases spanning the gap. CDR3 DNA sequence: TGTGCCAGCTCCCCGGTTATGACATACTACGAGCAGTACTTC. Encoded protein: CASSPVMTYYEQYF.

This chain joins TRBV5-4 and TRBJ1-1, with D perhaps matching TRBD1 (6 bases). The CDR3 sequence is 12 residues long. CDR1 is SGHNT, CDR2 YYREEE, per germline (reference sequence). CDR3 DNA: TGTGGCACAGGGTTAAGGGGCACTGAAGCTTTCTTT. Translated, it gives CGTGLRGTEAFF.

The sample holds one count of this clone. The J gene is TRBJ1-4, the V gene TRBV7-8; 10 positions match TRBD1. V lost 5 bases and J lost 8; bases outside the gene matches: 8. CDR3 length equals 15 residues. The germline CDR1 and CDR2 sequences are SGHVS and FQNEAQ. The CDR3 sequence: CASSPRTGGGEKLFF. DNA for the CDR3: TGTGCCAGCAGCCCCAGGACAGGGGGAGGAGAAAAACTGTTTTTT.

In DNA form, the CDR3 reads TGCGCCAGCAGGGACTTAGATCGTAAAGAGACCCAGTACTTC. This gives the protein CASRDLDRKETQYF. The chain recombines TRBV5-1 with TRBJ2-5; possible D gene TRBD2, 5 bases. V lost 5 bases, J lost 3 bases, and 14 bases lay in between. CDR3 length: 14 residues. The germline V gene encodes CDR1 SGHRS and CDR2 YFSETQ. Together with reference TRBV5-1 and TRBJ2-5, the CDR3 gives the full variable domain: KAGVTQTPRYLIKTRGQQVTLSCSPISGHRSVSWYQQTPGQGLQFLFEYFSETQRNKGNFPGRFSGRQFSNSRSEMNVSTLELGDSALYLCASRDLDRKETQYFGPGTRLLVL.

The V call is TRBV28, the J call TRBJ2-7; D is perhaps TRBD1 (6 bases). V was pared by 6 bases and J by 4 bases, with 16 bases between. This CDR3 has 14 residues. From germline, CDR1 is MDHEN and CDR2 SYDVKM. The DNA for the CDR3 is TGTGCCAGCAGAAACTCAGGGGAAGGGTACGAGCAGTACTTC. Amino acids: CASRNSGEGYEQYF.

This clone was observed a few times. This rearrangement joins TRBV9 to TRBJ2-7, with D maybe TRBD2 (6 bases). This CDR3 is built from 14 residues. Germline assignment: CDR1 SGDLS and CDR2 YYNGEE. Deletions cut 1 base from V and 0 bases from J, with 8 bases between. The DNA for the CDR3 is TGTGCCAGCAGCGTAACCGGGAGCTCCTACGAGCAGTACTTC. Translated: CASSVTGSSYEQYF.

The genes are TRBV30 and TRBJ2-2, with D perhaps TRBD2 (5 bases). The CDR3 covers 11 residues. Germline V lookup: CDR1 GTSNPN, CDR2 SVGIG (reference sequence). Trimming took off 8 bases at V and 2 bases at J, with 6 bases between the two ends. The chain's CDR3 is CARTNTGELFF. The CDR3 DNA reads as TGTGCCCGGACTAACACCGGGGAGCTGTTTTTT. The whole variable domain, filled in from reference TRBV30 and TRBJ2-2, reads SQTIHQWPATLVQPVGSPLSLECTVEGTSNPNLYWYRQAAGRGLQLLFYSVGIGQISSEVPQNLSASRPQDRQFILSSKKLLLSDSGFYLCARTNTGELFFGEGSRLTVL.

The chain is built from TRBV9 and TRBJ2-5; the D is unclear. The germline gives CDR1 SGDLS, CDR2 YYNGEE. Trimming took off 2 bases at V and 4 bases at J, with 15 bases between the two ends. This CDR3 comprises 15 residues. The chain's CDR3 is CASSVLDQSGETQYF. The CDR3 region has the DNA TGTGCCAGCAGCGTCCTTGACCAGTCGGGAGAGACCCAGTACTTC. Using reference TRBV9 and TRBJ2-5 for the parts outside the CDR3, the full variable domain is DSGVTQTPKHLITATGQRVTLRCSPRSGDLSVYWYQQSLDQGLQFLIQYYNGEERAKGNILERFSAQQFPDLHSELNLSSLELGDSALYFCASSVLDQSGETQYFGPGTRLLVL.

This clone was recorded once. The chain recombines TRBV23-1 with TRBJ2-3; 14 bases are a match to TRBD2. TRBV23-1 is noted as an ORF with a role that remains uncertain. V was clipped by 6 bases and J by 1 base; unmatched bases: 18. This CDR3 is built from 21 residues. CDR3 region: CASSKPTGTSGSRTGTDTQYF. CDR3 in DNA: TGCGCCAGCAGCAAGCCCACCGGGACTAGCGGGAGTCGGACGGGCACAGATACGCAGTATTTT.

The genes are TRBV11-2 and TRBJ2-1, with 9 bases lining up with TRBD2. The CDR3 loop spans 15 amino acids. Per the germline V gene, CDR1 is SGHAT and CDR2 is FQNNGV. Trimming removed 1 base from V and 7 bases from J; junction bases left unmatched: 5. The CDR3 region is CASSLVSGGWNEQFF. CDR3 DNA: TGTGCCAGCAGCTTAGTTAGCGGGGGTTGGAATGAGCAGTTCTTC. Complete variable domain (other parts from reference TRBV11-2 and TRBJ2-1): EAGVAQSPRYKIIEKRQSVAFWCNPISGHATLYWYQQILGQGPKLLIQFQNNGVVDDSQLPKDRFSAERLKGVDSTLKIQPAKLEDSAVYLCASSLVSGGWNEQFFGPGTRLTVL.

The chain has TRBV28 and TRBJ1-2, with 7 bases identical to TRBD1. V shed 6 bases and J 8 bases; nucleotides not matched to a gene: 9. The CDR3 runs to 13 residues. The germline gives CDR1 MDHEN, CDR2 SYDVKM. The CDR3 DNA sequence: TGTGCCAGCAGCTCGACAGGGACACTAGGCTACACCTTC. Translation gives CASSSTGTLGYTF.

The rearrangement uses TRBV7-6 and TRBJ1-3; D remains unclear. The CDR3 contains 15 residues. V lost 2 bases and J 0 bases, leaving 8 bases between the germline ends. CDR1 and CDR2 (germline): SGHVS, FNYEAQ. Written as DNA, the CDR3 is TGTGCCAGCAGCTTAAGAGGGAGCTCTGGAAACACCATATATTTT. Amino acid sequence: CASSLRGSSGNTIYF.

The chain is built from TRBV5-1 and TRBJ1-1; D perhaps matches TRBD1 (5 bases). The CDR3 spans 16 residues. CDR1 and CDR2 (germline): SGHRS, YFSETQ. V was cut by 5 bases and J by 0 bases, with 17 bases left in between. The CDR3 region has the DNA TGCGCCAGCAGTTCTCAGGGCCCCTTTATGAACACTGAAGCTTTCTTT. Protein sequence: CASSSQGPFMNTEAFF.

On this clone: Germline is not matched at one junction end, which may reflect a read error. The CDR3 loop is CASSLQGYAQYF. The CDR3 region has the DNA TGCGCCAGCAGCTTACAGGGCTACGCGCAGTACTTC. This chain joins TRBV5-1 and TRBJ2-7, with D possibly matching TRBD1 (6 bases). CDR1 is SGHRS and CDR2 is YFSETQ in the germline V gene. CDR3 length: 12 amino acids.

CDR3 amino acids: CATSKTLSSYNEQFF. CDR3 nucleotides: TGTGCCACCAGCAAAACCCTGAGCTCCTACAATGAGCAGTTCTTC. The chain uses TRBV15 and TRBJ2-1; D gene ambiguous. The CDR3 spans 15 residues. Germline values: CDR1 LNHNV, CDR2 YYDKDF (reference sequence). V lost 4 bases and J 0 bases, leaving 10 bases between the germline ends.

This chain connects TRBV5-1 to TRBJ2-1; 8 nucleotides align to TRBD1. Germline values: CDR1 SGHRS, CDR2 YFSETQ. J was trimmed by 0 bases and V by 5 bases; bases with no gene match: 13. The CDR3 runs 18 residues. The CDR3 DNA is TGCGCCAGCAGTCAGCTAGGACAGGGATTCAGCTCCTACAATGAGCAGTTCTTC. Encoded protein: CASSQLGQGFSSYNEQFF.

As DNA, the CDR3 is TGTGCCAGCAGCGTAGGGGGGACAGGGGTGGGCGAGCAGTACTTC. Its protein is CASSVGGTGVGEQYF. The chain is built from TRBV9 and TRBJ2-7; 10 bases line up with TRBD1. V was pared by 0 bases and J by 6 bases, with 6 bases of the junction left unmatched. The germline CDR1 and CDR2 sequences are SGDLS and YYNGEE. This CDR3 has 15 residues.

The chain is built from TRBV14 and TRBJ2-4; 10 bases agree with TRBD1. The CDR3 sequence is 23 residues long. The germline gives CDR1 SGHDN, CDR2 FVKESK. Trimming cost V 7 bases and J 1 base; bases outside gene matches: 28. The CDR3 loop reads CASTLHPKPGQGWRGIAKNIQYF. The CDR3 bases are TGTGCCAGCACGTTACACCCAAAACCGGGACAGGGGTGGAGGGGGATTGCCAAAAACATTCAGTACTTC.

This chain uses TRBV19 with TRBJ2-2, with TRBD1 matching 7 bases. Trimming removed 3 bases from V and 4 bases from J; junction bases left unmatched: 2. The CDR3 loop spans 14 amino acids. Per the germline V gene, CDR1 is LNHDA and CDR2 is SQIVND (reference sequence). The CDR3 sequence is CASSITGATGELFF. The CDR3 DNA is TGTGCCAGTAGTATCACAGGGGCCACCGGGGAGCTGTTTTTT.

V gene TRBV29-1 combines with J gene TRBJ2-5, with D possibly being TRBD2 (6 bases). With 7 bases removed from V and 5 bases from J, the gap between germline ends came to 14 bases. The CDR3 contains 12 residues. Germline CDR1 reads SQVTM; CDR2 reads ANQGSEA. CDR3 amino acids: CSAGEGRETQYF. The CDR3 DNA follows: TGCAGCGCCGGAGAGGGGAGGGAGACCCAGTACTTC.

V and J are TRBV4-1 and TRBJ2-3; maybe TRBD2 (7 bases). The germline V and J ends were trimmed by 2 bases and 6 bases, with 18 bases remaining between them. The germline V gene encodes CDR1 MGHRA and CDR2 YSYEKL. The CDR3 runs 16 residues. The DNA of the CDR3 is TGCGCCAGCAGCCAATTAGAGTGGGGGGGCGAGGATACGCAGTATTTT. Residues: CASSQLEWGGEDTQYF.

This clone was recorded a few times. The gene calls are TRBV4-3 and TRBJ1-1; unclear D gene. The CDR3 has 14 residues. V lost 1 base to trimming and J lost 1 base, with 7 bases between them. From germline, CDR1 is LGHNA and CDR2 YSLEER. The CDR3, as DNA: TGCGCCAGCAGCCAAGGCGAAAGGAACACTGAAGCTTTCTTT. Translation: CASSQGERNTEAFF.

The rearrangement links TRBV4-1 to TRBJ2-7; TRBD1 agrees at 8 bases. Germline CDR1 MGHRA, CDR2 YSYEKL. The CDR3 is 15 amino acids. The junction had 6 bases not matched to a gene; V was cut back by 0 bases and J by 5 bases. The CDR3 nucleotides read TGCGCCAGCAGCCAAGAGGGACAGGAGGATGACGAGCAGTACTTC. Translated: CASSQEGQEDDEQYF.

The chain joins TRBV13 to TRBJ1-4; no firm D call. Germline CDR1 is PRHDT and CDR2 is FYEKMQ (reference sequence). Between the trimmed V and J ends, which lost 5 bases and 3 bases, there was a span of 10 bases. This CDR3 has 14 amino acids. The CDR3 is CASSLAEANEKLFF. As DNA, the CDR3 is TGTGCCAGCAGCCTGGCCGAGGCTAATGAAAAACTGTTTTTT.

V is TRBV10-3 and J is TRBJ1-1, with a weak D call TRBD1 (5 bases). From germline, CDR1 is ENHRY and CDR2 SYGVKD. The CDR3 length is 12 residues. V dropped 8 bases and J dropped 3 bases, with 10 bases sitting between them. This CDR3 reads CAIGRDDTEAFF. The DNA of the CDR3 is TGTGCCATCGGGAGGGACGACACTGAAGCTTTCTTT.